This T cell receptor beta chain was sequenced for a study of post-analysis software for immune sequencing data (dated by TCRdb to 2013 to 2016). Study-level background: Recorded disease courses included relapsing-remitting, secondary progressive and progressive-relapsing multiple sclerosis, with some patients lacking subtype annotation. The patient repertoires were compared against approximately eleven previously published healthy control repertoires obtained from donors aged 6 to 25 years. A subset of samples was prepared in parallel using single-end sample barcoding, then pooled and co-amplified after Illumina adapter ligation. What the study reported, not specific to this receptor: Significantly higher frequencies in patients than in controls were found for roughly 5 TRBV segments, including TRBV5-6, TRBV5-1 and TRBV20-1. Multiple sclerosis patients had significantly lower normalized Chao1 diversity than controls, a result that suggests substantial peripheral T-cell clonal expansion. The control group was slightly older than the multiple sclerosis patient group. When samples were clustered directly using the F measure, samples prepared in the same batch co-clustered strongly, which prompted a batch-effect correction.

Library prep was done by PCR. TCRdb records Illumina HiSeq 2500 as the sequencer. To reduce PCR and sequencing biases, unique molecular identifiers were incorporated into the TCR beta cDNA libraries. Approximately 500,000 cDNA molecules were obtained for every 1 to 10 million input T cells, so each molecule roughly corresponded to one T cell. The patient libraries were prepared and sequenced with the same protocol used for the earlier healthy control dataset. Samples belonging to the same batch were prepared together, multiplexed and sequenced on a shared HiSeq lane. The original pipeline was this. MIGEC was used to process the raw barcoded reads, and molecular identifier groups with only a single read were discarded before consensus assembly and CDR3 extraction. VDJtools was used for post-analysis of the clonotype tables, and diversity was normalized by down-sampling every dataset to the size of the smallest sample. In repertoire overlap clustering, CDR3 amino acid sequences, but not nucleotide sequences, were matched to correct batch-related cross-sample contamination. TCRdb reworked the public reads: Q25 trimming with fastp, MiXCR clone assembly, productive beta chains retained. Each record represents a unique CDR3 protein, reported with the most common genes and DNA among its rows. Clone size and V and J calls follow TCRdb, not the original study. This sample comprises hundreds of thousands of distinct CDR3 sequences, 55% to 60% of them detected only once. The top ten hold approximately 10% of the sample.

Of note for this clonotype: This receptor's antigen is unknown. The input lacks base qualities; no much larger clone sits a single base away.

TCR beta repertoires were profiled from peripheral blood of roughly 13 young patients with multiple sclerosis to demonstrate the VDJtools post-analysis software. The patients with multiple sclerosis were children and adolescents between about 6 and 15 years of age. The CDR3 sequence holds 16 residues, the cysteine and phenylalanine included. Only the CDR3 region is kept as DNA, spanning 48 bases read in frame from base 1. This receptor was taken from a girl aged 2 to 10 with multiple sclerosis. The sequenced sample consisted of blood. Rearrangement joined TRBV21-1 to TRBJ2-3; the table calls TRBD1, which could not be checked here. TRBV21-1 is tagged as a pseudogene. The nucleotides read TGTGCCAGCAGCAAACGACGGGAGAGGGGAACAGATACGCAGTATTTT. Protein translation: CASSKRRERGTDTQYF.